This T cell receptor (beta chain) was found in a study of T cells after somatic rescue of genetic block. Profiled with immunoSEQ multiplex PCR; TCRdb holds only in-frame clones, not every one. The sample shows approximately 110,000 clones, just over 90% of them seen only once. V shed 2 bases, J shed 5 bases, and the junction held 17 bases outside the gene matches. The CDR3 consists of 19 residues. Germline loops: CDR1 SGHTS, CDR2 YDEGEE. The source material was peripheral blood mononuclear cells (PBMCs). The chain is built from TRBV5-8 and TRBJ1-3; 9 bases align to TRBD1. The source of this sequence is a woman aged 18-30 years. The CDR3 bases are TGTGCCAGCAGCTTTGCATCGGGACAGGGATATGCTCGCCGAAACACCATATATTTT. It codes for CASSFASGQGYARRNTIYF.